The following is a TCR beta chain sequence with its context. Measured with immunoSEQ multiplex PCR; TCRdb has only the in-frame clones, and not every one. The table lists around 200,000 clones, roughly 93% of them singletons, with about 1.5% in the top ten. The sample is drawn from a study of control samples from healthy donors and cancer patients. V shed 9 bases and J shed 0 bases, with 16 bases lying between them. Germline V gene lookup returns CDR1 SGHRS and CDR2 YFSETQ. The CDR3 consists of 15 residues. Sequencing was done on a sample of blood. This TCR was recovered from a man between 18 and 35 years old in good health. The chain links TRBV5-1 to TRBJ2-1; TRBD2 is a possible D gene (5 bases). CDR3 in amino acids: CATGEAESSYNEQFF. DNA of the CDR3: TGCGCCACCGGAGAAGCGGAAAGCTCCTACAATGAGCAGTTCTTC.